The source of this T cell receptor beta chain is a study of shared clonotypes between healthy human individuals (dated by TCRdb to 2020 to 2022). A note on the overall study: Three men and two women, aged 18 to 49 years, made up the cohort. Per donor, leukapheresis produced somewhere between about 0.8 and 9 billion PBMCs. For each donor, CD4 naive and CD4 memory were each run on three plates, CD8 naive on two plates, and CD8 memory on one plate. To estimate repertoire size and how much clonotypes are shared between individuals, the study performed deep sequencing of blood TCR repertoires from five healthy adults. Libraries were prepared and TCR repertoires were sequenced by different laboratories using diverse techniques, in order to increase sequencing depth and limit assay-specific biases.

CDR1 and CDR2 (MNHNS, SASEGT) derive from the germline V gene. Trimming removed 6 bases from V and 2 bases from J; the gene matches leave 6 bases unexplained. Inclusive of the bounding cysteine and phenylalanine, the CDR3 is 14 residues long. This entry keeps only the CDR3 DNA: 42 bases, framed from base 1. About this clone: The clone's antigen remains unknown. Nothing much larger sits one base from this clone, and base qualities are not available. The sample has other DNA sequences that encode this CDR3 too.

Using the deep immunoSEQ assay, multiplex PCR amplified TCR CDR3 regions from genomic DNA. For each cell subset, the extracted genomic DNA was distributed evenly across all wells of several immunoSEQ 96-well plates, and each plate served as one replicate. Each replicate PCR for sorted subsets received around 200 ng genomic DNA, equal to roughly 30,000 T cell genomes. The purified libraries were quantified using a Qubit 3.0 fluorometer, sized with a Bioanalyzer 2100, and then quantified again using the KAPA Library Quantification kit. Every immunoSEQ 96-well plate was sequenced on a separate single-read 150-cycle Illumina NextSeq 550 flow cell. The original methods were these. The immunoSEQ output contained only junctional sequences without quality scores, so filtering could not match that applied to full-length reads. Sequences were annotated with PyIR, a Python wrapper for IgBLAST v1.9, and V/J genes and CDR3 were assigned using IMGT germline references. Reads with weak V/J assignments (E-value above 1e-6), missing CDR3, stop codons, out-of-frame junctions, or ambiguous translated residues were removed. V3J clonotypes were defined as sequences sharing an identical inferred V gene, J gene, and CDR3 amino acid sequence. The percentage overlap between two repertoires was calculated by dividing the number of shared unique clonotypes by the size of the smaller repertoire. Richness of each repertoire was evaluated using RTK rarefaction, the Chao1 estimator, and Recon v2.1 estimates of unobserved clonotypes. For all TCRbeta clonotypes obtained by the gDNA method from a few donors, generation probabilities were computed with OLGA. TCRdb provides this immuneACCESS table in a form limited to in-frame rearrangements. Some clones are lacking; in checked studies, under half of them reflect an unresolved V gene, and why the rest are absent is not known. The DNA was the basis for D and trimming; V, J and clone size are from that table. Here the sample has around 700,000 clones; more than 70% occur a single time. Under 2% of the sample goes to the ten largest clones.

General conclusions and limits of the study: Larger estimated clonotype richness was generally found for naive subsets than for memory subsets. Compared with non-shared clonotypes, clonotypes shared by all four sorted-subset donors had higher generation probabilities. Rarefaction of sorted-subset datasets indicated incomplete sequencing despite the large sequencing depth. Based on pairwise subsampling, the degree of clonotype sharing among donors was expected to be affected by sequencing depth. The small number of donors limited the genetic and exposure-history diversity represented. Sharing across several donors was observed for roughly 5.4% of naive CD4, around 3.5% of naive CD8, about 2.3% of memory CD4, and around 0.4% of memory CD8 clonotypes. Only blood was sampled, and tissue TCR repertoires likely differ from those in blood.

Healthy HIV-negative adults with no recently reported acute infections or vaccinations were included as donors. Every donor was a Caucasian adult living in Nashville, Tennessee, USA. CD4+ T cells were enriched through magnetic negative selection, after which naive cells were positively selected on CD45RA and the remaining negative fraction served as the memory subset. Blood was collected by leukapheresis, and PBMCs were isolated by Ficoll-Histopaque density gradient centrifugation and then cryopreserved in liquid nitrogen vapor phase. Analytical flow cytometry was used to check the purity and quantity of each magnetically sorted T cell population. From each sorted fraction, genomic DNA was isolated and quantified by UV absorbance on a Nanodrop 2000c.

The TCR comes from a woman under 40 in good health. The sample taken for sequencing was memory CD4+ T cells sorted from blood. The meaning of the sample's cell subset or site label: CD45RA-negative fraction. Here the chain combines TRBV6-1 and TRBJ1-1; TRBD1 matches 7 bases in the middle. This receptor carries the CDR3 CASSPRGGNTEAFF. Here is the DNA: TGTGCCAGCAGCCCCAGGGGGGGAAACACTGAAGCTTTCTTT.